Detailed here is one T cell receptor (beta chain). This specimen belongs to a study of radiation and T cells in renal cell carcinoma. Measured with immunoSEQ multiplex PCR; TCRdb has only the in-frame clones, and not every one. The table includes 130,000 to 150,000 clones, approximately 90% detected once. Time point given: baseline pretreatment blood. Documented treatment: 15 Gy SBRT to primary tumor, nephrectomy 4 weeks later. V lost 4 bases and J lost 7; bases outside the gene matches: 5. The CDR3 runs to 15 residues. The germline CDR1 and CDR2 sequences are SGDLS and YYNGEE. The specimen was blood, collected from a patient whose treatment included radiotherapy and nephrectomy. The V gene is TRBV9, the J gene TRBJ2-1, with 13 bases lining up with TRBD2. This TCR derives from a woman aged 50 to 60 with renal cell carcinoma. For the CDR3, the DNA is TGTGCCAGCAGCTTAAGACTAGCGGGGGGAAATGAGCAGTTCTTC. Residues: CASSLRLAGGNEQFF.